This T cell receptor (beta chain) was profiled in a study of shared clonotypes between healthy human individuals. The data were produced by immunoSEQ multiplex PCR, yet TCRdb's version contains in-frame clones alone and is incomplete. This sample carries a few hundred thousand clones, about 80% of them seen once, and the ten largest clones take around 11%. This clone is judged medium-sized (0.01 to 0.1%). Other DNA sequences from this sample encode an identical CDR3 as well. The CDR3 has 12 residues. The V and J ends lost 0 bases and 2 bases respectively, with 4 bases between them. CDR1 and CDR2 from the germline V gene are GTSNPN and SVGIG (reference sequence).

Material for sequencing was PBMCs. The TCR originated in a middle-aged woman in good health. Some clones in this sample may be carry-over from other donors' samples. The rearrangement links TRBV30 to TRBJ2-5, with no clear D. The CDR3 DNA is TGTGCCTGGAGTGTACAGCAAGAGACCCAGTACTTC. The encoded protein is CAWSVQQETQYF.